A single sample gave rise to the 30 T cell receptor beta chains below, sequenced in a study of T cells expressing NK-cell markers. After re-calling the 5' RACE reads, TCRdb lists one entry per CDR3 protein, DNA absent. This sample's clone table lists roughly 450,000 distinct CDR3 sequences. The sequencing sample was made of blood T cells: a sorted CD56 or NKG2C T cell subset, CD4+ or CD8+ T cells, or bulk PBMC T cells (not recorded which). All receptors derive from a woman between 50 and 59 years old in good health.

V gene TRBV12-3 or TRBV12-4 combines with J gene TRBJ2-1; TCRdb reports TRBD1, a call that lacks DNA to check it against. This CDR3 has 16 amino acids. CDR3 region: CASSLSRRDRYNEQFF.

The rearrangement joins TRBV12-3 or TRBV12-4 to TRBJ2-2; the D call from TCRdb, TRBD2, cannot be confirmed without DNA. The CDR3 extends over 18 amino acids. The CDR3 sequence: CASSLIPGAGGNTGELFF.

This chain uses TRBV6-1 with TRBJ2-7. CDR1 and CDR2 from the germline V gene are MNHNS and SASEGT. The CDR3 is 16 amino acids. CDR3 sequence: CASSSPGSTKAYEQYF.

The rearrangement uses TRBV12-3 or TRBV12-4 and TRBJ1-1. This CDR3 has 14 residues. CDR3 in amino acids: CASSFGLRGTEAFF.

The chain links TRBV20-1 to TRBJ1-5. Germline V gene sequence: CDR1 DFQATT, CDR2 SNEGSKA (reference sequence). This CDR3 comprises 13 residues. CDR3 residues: CSARDGSNQPQHF.

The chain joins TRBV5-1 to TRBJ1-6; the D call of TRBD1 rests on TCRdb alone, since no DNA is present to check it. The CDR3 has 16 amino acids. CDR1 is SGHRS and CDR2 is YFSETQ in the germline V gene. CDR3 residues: CASSPGGRALNSPLHF.

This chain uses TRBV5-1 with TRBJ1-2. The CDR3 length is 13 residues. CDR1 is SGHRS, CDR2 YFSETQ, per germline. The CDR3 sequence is CASTIGVAYGYTF. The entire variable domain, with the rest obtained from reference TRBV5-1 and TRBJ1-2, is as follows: KAGVTQTPRYLIKTRGQQVTLSCSPISGHRSVSWYQQTPGQGLQFLFEYFSETQRNKGNFPGRFSGRQFSNSRSEMNVSTLELGDSALYLCASTIGVAYGYTFGSGTRLTVV.

This chain's CDR3 is CASTPWGRVSREQYF. V is TRBV12-3 or TRBV12-4 and J is TRBJ2-7; the D gene TCRdb calls, TRBD2, cannot be checked with no DNA. The CDR3 totals 15 residues.

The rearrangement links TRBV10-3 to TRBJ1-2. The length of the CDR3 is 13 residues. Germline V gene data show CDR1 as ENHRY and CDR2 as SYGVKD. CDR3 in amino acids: CAISDGSNYGYTF.

CDR3 residues: CASRPPGGQYNEQFF. The V and J genes are TRBV14 and TRBJ2-1; TCRdb's D call of TRBD1 is untestable without DNA. The CDR3 totals 15 residues. The germline gives CDR1 SGHDN, CDR2 FVKESK.

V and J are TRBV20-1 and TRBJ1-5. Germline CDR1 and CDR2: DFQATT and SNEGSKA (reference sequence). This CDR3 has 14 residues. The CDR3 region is CSARVGGLGQPQHF.

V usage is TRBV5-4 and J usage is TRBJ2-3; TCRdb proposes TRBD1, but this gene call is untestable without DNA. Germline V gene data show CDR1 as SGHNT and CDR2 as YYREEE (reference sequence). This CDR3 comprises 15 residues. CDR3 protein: CASSWGQQRTDTQYF.

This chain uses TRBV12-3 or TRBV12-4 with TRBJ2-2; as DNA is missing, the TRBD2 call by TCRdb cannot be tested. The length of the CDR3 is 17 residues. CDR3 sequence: CASSFVLLAGVIGELFF.

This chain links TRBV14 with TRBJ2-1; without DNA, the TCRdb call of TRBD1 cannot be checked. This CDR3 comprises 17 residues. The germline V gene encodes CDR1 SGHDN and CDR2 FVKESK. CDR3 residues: CASSRRQGGGLYNEQFF.

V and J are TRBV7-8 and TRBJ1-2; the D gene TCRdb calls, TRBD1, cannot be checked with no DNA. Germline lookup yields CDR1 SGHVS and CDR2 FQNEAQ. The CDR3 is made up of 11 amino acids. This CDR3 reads CASTTPRGYTF.

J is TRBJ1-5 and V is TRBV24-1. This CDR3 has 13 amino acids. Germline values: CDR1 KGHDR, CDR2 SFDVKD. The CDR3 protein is CATSGQGNQPQHF.

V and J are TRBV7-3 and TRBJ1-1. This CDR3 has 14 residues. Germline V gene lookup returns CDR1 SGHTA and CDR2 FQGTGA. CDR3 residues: CASSYRGGSAEAFF.

CDR3 residues: CASSIGSVGETQYF. This rearrangement joins TRBV19 to TRBJ2-5. Germline CDR1 is LNHDA and CDR2 is SQIVND (reference sequence). CDR3 length equals 14 residues.

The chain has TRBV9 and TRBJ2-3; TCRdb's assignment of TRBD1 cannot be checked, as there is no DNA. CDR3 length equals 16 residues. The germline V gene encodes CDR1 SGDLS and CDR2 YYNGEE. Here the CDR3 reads CASSVGQGVKTDTQYF.

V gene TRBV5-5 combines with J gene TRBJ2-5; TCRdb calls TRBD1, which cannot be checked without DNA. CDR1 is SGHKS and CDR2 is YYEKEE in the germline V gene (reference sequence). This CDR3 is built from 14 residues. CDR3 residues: CASSRVQGAETQYF.

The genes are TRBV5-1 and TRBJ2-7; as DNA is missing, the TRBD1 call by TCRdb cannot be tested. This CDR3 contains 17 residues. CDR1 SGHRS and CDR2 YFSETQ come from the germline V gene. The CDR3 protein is CASSPSGAGPDIYEQYF.

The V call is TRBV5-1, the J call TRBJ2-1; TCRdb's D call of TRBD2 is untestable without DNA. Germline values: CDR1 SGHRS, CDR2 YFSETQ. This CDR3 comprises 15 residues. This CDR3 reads CASSLGLAGVDEQFF.

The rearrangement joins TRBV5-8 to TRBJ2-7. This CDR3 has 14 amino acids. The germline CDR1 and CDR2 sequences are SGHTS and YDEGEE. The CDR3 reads CANLADEIGYEQYF.

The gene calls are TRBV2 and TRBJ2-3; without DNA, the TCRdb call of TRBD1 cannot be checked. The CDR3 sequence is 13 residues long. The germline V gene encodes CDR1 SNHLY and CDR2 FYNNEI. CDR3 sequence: CASSEPDSYTQYF.

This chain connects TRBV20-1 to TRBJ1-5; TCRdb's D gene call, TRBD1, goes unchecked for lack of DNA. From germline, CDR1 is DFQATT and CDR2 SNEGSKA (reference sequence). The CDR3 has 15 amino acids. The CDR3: CSARVPQGLHQPQHF.

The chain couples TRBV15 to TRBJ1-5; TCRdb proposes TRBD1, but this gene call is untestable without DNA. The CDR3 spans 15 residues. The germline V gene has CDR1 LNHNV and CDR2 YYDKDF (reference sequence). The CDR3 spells CATSRTGEVVQPQHF.

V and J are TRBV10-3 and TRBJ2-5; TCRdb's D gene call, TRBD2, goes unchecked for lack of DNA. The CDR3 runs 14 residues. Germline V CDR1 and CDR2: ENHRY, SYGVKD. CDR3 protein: CAMGGGTDQETQYF.

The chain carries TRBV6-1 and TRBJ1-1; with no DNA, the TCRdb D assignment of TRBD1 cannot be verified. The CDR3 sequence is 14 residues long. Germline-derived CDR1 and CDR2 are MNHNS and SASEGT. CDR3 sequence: CASSVQGAGAEAFF.

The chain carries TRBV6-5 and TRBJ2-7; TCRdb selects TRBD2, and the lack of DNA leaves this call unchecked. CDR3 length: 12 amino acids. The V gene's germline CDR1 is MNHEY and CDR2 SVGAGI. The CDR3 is CASGSIGGSKYF.

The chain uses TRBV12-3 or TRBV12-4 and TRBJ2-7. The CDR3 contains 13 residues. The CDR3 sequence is CASTSGVSYEQYF.